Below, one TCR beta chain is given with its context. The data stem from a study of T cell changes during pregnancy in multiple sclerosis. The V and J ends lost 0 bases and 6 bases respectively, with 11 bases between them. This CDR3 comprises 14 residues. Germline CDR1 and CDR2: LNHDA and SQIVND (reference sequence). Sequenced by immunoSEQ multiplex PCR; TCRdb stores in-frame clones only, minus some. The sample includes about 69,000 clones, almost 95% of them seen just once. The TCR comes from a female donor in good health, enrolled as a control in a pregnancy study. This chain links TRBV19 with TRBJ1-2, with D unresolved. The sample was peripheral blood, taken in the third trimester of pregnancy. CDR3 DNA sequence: TGTGCCAGTAGTATAGATCGGTCTTTTGATGGCTACACCTTC. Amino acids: CASSIDRSFDGYTF.